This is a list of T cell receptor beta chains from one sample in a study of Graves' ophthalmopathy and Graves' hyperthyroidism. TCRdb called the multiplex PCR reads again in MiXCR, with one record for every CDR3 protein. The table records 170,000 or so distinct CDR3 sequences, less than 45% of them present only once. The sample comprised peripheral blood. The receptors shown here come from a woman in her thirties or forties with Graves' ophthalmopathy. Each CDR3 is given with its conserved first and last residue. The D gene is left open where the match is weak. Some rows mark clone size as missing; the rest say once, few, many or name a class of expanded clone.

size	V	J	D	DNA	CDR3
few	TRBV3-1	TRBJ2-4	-	TGTGCCAGCAGCCAAAGACCAGGTTTGGCCAAAAACATTCAGTACTTC	CASSQRPGLAKNIQYF
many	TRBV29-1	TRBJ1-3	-	TGCAGCGTGTGGGATCCTGGAAACACCATATATTTT	CSVWDPGNTIYF
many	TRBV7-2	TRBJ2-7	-	TGTGCCAGCACCTCCACCGGGCCTTGGGACTACGAGCAGTACTTC	CASTSTGPWDYEQYF
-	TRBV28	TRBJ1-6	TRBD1	TGTGCCAGCAGCCGTGACAGGGTAGTTTTACCCCTCCACTTT	CASSRDRVVLPLHF
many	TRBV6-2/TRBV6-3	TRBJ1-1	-	TGTGCCAGCAGCCCCCGGTGGACCGGGAGGAACACTGAAGCTTTCTTT	CASSPRWTGRNTEAFF
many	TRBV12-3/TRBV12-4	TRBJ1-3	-	TGTGCCAGCGACCCCTTCGGTGGAAACACCATATATTTT	CASDPFGGNTIYF
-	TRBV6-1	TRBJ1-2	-	TGTGCCAGCAGACCTTCAGGGGACGGAGGCTACACCTTC	CASRPSGDGGYTF
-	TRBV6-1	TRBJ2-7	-	TGTGCCAGCAGGGTGGACTACGGAGTCTACGAGCAGTACTTC	CASRVDYGVYEQYF
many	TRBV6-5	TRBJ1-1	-	TGTGCCAGCAGCGCCTGGGGCAGTTCGAACACTGAAGCTTTCTTT	CASSAWGSSNTEAFF
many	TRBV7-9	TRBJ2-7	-	TGTGCCAGCAGTTCCGTGGGCGAGCAGTACTTC	CASSSVGEQYF
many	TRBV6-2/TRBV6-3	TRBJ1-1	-	-	CASSTSAGGNTEAFF
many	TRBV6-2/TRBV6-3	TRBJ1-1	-	TGTGCCAGCAGTCAGGGAGTGAACACTGAAGCTTTCTTT	CASSQGVNTEAFF
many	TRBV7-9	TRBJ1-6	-	TGTGCCAGCACCTTTTTAGAGGGGAGCTCACCCCTCCACTTT	CASTFLEGSSPLHF
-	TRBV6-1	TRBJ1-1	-	TGTGCCAGCATTCGAAACGGGGGGGCCAACACTGAAGCTTTCTTT	CASIRNGGANTEAFF
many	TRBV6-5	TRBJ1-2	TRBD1	TGTGCCAGCAGTACCGGGACAGGCAAATATGGCTACACCTTC	CASSTGTGKYGYTF
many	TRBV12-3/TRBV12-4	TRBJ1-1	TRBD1	TGTGCCAGCAGTCCAACAGGGGGGCACTTTGAAGCTTTCTTT	CASSPTGGHFEAFF
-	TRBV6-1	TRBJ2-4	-	TGTGCCAGCAGACCCACAGTGCTGGTAGGAAACATTCAGTACTTC	CASRPTVLVGNIQYF
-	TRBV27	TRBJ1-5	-	TGTGCCAGCAGTGAGGACAACGATAGCAATCAGCCCCAGCATTTT	CASSEDNDSNQPQHF
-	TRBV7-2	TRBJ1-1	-	TGTGCCAGCAGCTTAGCGGGGCTGACCATGAACACTGAAGCTTTCTTT	CASSLAGLTMNTEAFF
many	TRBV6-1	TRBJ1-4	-	TGTGCCAGCAGGGGCCTACAGGGAATGAATGAAAAACTGTTTTTT	CASRGLQGMNEKLFF
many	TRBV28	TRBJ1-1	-	TGTGCCAGCAGTCCTCTCGAGGGGTGGGTCACTGAAGCTTTCTTT	CASSPLEGWVTEAFF
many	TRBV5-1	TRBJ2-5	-	TGCGCCAGCAGCTTGGCCGGTCCCCGTCAAGAGACCCAGTACTTC	CASSLAGPRQETQYF
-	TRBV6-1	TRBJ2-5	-	TGTGCCAGCAGTGGATCCCGGGGCCGGGAGACCCAGTACTTC	CASSGSRGRETQYF
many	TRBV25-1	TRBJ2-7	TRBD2	TGTGCCAGCAGTGATAGGGCGGGAGCTCCTGCCTACGAGCAGTACTTC	CASSDRAGAPAYEQYF
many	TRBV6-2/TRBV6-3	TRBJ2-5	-	TGTGCCAGCAGTTACTCGAGGCACGGGGGTGAGACCCAGTACTTC	CASSYSRHGGETQYF
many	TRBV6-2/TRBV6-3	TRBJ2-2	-	TGTGCCAGCACCGACCCTCCGGGGGAGCTGTTTTTT	CASTDPPGELFF
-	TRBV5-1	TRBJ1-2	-	TGCGCCAGCAGCCACTCCGACAGTCAACACGGCTACACCTTC	CASSHSDSQHGYTF
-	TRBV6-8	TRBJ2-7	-	TGCACCACTCCCGGCTACGAGCAGTACTTC	CTTPGYEQYF
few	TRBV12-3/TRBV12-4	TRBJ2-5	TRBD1	TGTGCCAGCCTCACTCTGGACAGGGAAGAGACCCAGTACTTC	CASLTLDREETQYF
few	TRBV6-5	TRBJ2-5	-	TGTGCCAGCAGTTATTCAGAGTACCAAGAGACCCAGTACTTC	CASSYSEYQETQYF
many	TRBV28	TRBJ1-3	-	TGTGCCAGCAGTTTGCAAACAGGACACTCTGGAAACACCATATATTTT	CASSLQTGHSGNTIYF
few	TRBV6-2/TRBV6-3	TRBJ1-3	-	TGTGCCAGCAGTTACAGGAGGAAGGGCGACTCTGGAAACACCATATATTTT	CASSYRRKGDSGNTIYF
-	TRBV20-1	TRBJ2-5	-	TGCAGTGCCAATAGCGGTCAAGAGACCCAGTACTTC	CSANSGQETQYF
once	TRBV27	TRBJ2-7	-	TGTGCCAGCAGTTTTGCGCACAGGTACTACGAGCAGTACTTC	CASSFAHRYYEQYF
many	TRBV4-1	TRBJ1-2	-	TGCGCCAGCAGCCGAACAGGGTACGGCTACACCTTC	CASSRTGYGYTF
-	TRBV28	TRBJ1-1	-	TGTGCCAGCAGTCCGGGACGGGGATTCAGTGAAGCTTTCTTT	CASSPGRGFSEAFF
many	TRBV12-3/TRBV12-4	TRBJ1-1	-	TGTGCCAGCAGAACGGGGAGGGACACTGAAGCTTTCTTT	CASRTGRDTEAFF
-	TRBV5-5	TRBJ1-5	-	TGTGCCAGCAGCTGGAATGTGGGCAATCAGCCCCAGCATTTT	CASSWNVGNQPQHF
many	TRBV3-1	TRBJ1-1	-	TGTGCCAGCAGCCAAGATGGTGCAGGGGCGGGGAACACTGAAGCTTTCTTT	CASSQDGAGAGNTEAFF
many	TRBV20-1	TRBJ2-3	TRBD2	TGCAGTGGAAGAGACGCGGGAGGCACAGATACGCAGTATTTT	CSGRDAGGTDTQYF
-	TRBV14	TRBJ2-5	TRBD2	TGTGCCAGCAGCCAAGACCCCGGGGGGGCCAGTGAGACCCAGTACTTC	CASSQDPGGASETQYF
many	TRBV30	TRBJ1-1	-	TGTGCCGTACAGCGTGCGGGGTCAGCTTTCTTT	CAVQRAGSAFF
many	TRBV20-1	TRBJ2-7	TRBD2	TGCAGTCTACCGGGACTAGCGGGCCACAGAGGGAGCTACGAGCAGTACTTC	CSLPGLAGHRGSYEQYF
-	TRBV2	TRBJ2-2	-	TGTGCCAGCAAGGGGTGGGCCGACAACACCGGGGAGCTGTTTTTT	CASKGWADNTGELFF
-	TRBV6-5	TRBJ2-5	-	TGTGCCAGCAGTTACTCGAATTCTGAAGAGACCCAGTACTTC	CASSYSNSEETQYF
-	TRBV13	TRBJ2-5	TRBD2	TGTGCCAGCAGCCCTCCAAGCGGGAGAGGGGAAGAGACCCAGTACTTC	CASSPPSGRGEETQYF
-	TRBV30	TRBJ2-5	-	TGTGCCTGGAGTGGATCAAGGGGGAAAGAGACCCAGTACTTC	CAWSGSRGKETQYF
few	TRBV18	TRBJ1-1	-	TGTGCCAGCTCAGATTACAGGCAAAGGGGCACTGAAGCTTTCTTT	CASSDYRQRGTEAFF
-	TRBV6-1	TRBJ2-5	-	TGTGCCAGCACGTCATTGGGGCAGCGGATGGAGACCCAGTACTTC	CASTSLGQRMETQYF
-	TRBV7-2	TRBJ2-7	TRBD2	TGTGCCAGCAGCTTAGCGGTAGCGGGAGGGCGTGAGCAGTACTTC	CASSLAVAGGREQYF
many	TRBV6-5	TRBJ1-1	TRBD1	TGTGCCAGCAGGCCGGGACAGGGGTCGATGAACACTGAAGCTTTCTTT	CASRPGQGSMNTEAFF